The source of this TCR beta chain is a study of OX40 agonist ivuxolimab in advanced cancers. Data came from immunoSEQ multiplex PCR; TCRdb stores just in-frame clones and leaves some out. The sample has 65,000 to 95,000 clones, around 82% seen once. Germline CDR1 is LNHDA and CDR2 is SQIVND (reference sequence). The CDR3 totals 14 residues. V shed 1 base and J shed 2 bases, with 9 bases lying between them. This receptor was taken from an adult with an advanced solid tumor such as melanoma, head and neck, liver or kidney cancer. The sample consisted of CD4+ or CD8+ T cells sorted from blood, taken in a trial of the OX40 agonist ivuxolimab. This chain links TRBV19 with TRBJ2-7; no clear D gene. Here the CDR3 reads CASSIAAFPYEQYF. The CDR3 nucleotides are TGTGCCAGTAGTATAGCTGCGTTCCCCTACGAGCAGTACTTC. The full variable domain, completed using reference TRBV19 and TRBJ2-7, is DGGITQSPKYLFRKEGQNVTLSCEQNLNHDAMYWYRQDPGQGLRLIYYSQIVNDFQKGDIAEGYSVSREKKESFPLTVTSAQKNPTAFYLCASSIAAFPYEQYFGPGTRLTVT.